The next 7 T cell receptor beta chains were all read from a single sample in a study of cytomegalovirus exposure and HLA in healthy donors. Clones were read by immunoSEQ multiplex PCR, and TCRdb kept only the in-frame ones, dropping some. The sample shows some 250,000 clones, 80% to 95% of them seen only once. The sample taken for sequencing was PBMCs. Receptors were obtained from a woman aged 25 to 45 in good health and CMV-seronegative.

V is TRBV5-1 and J is TRBJ2-1, with TRBD2 identical over 9 bases. V was pared by 0 bases and J by 9 bases, with 4 bases of the junction left unmatched. Germline loops: CDR1 SGHRS, CDR2 YFSETQ. The CDR3 runs to 14 residues. This CDR3 is CASSLASGISEQFF. In DNA, the CDR3 is TGCGCCAGCAGCTTGGCTAGCGGGATCTCTGAGCAGTTCTTC.

This clone was seen a single time. The chain links TRBV27 to TRBJ2-5, with a possible D match to TRBD2 (5 bases). The CDR3 is 17 amino acids. Germline V gives CDR1 MNHEY, CDR2 SMNVEV (reference sequence). The V end lost 0 bases, the J end lost 2 bases, and 16 bases lay between the germline ends. The DNA of the CDR3 is TGTGCCAGCAGTTTATCGAGGGCTCAATTGTCACAAGAGACCCAGTACTTC. Translation: CASSLSRAQLSQETQYF.

Here the CDR3 DNA reads TGTGCCAGCAGCCAGGGTGCCAAGTGGGATGAGCAGTTCTTC. Its translation: CASSQGAKWDEQFF. V is TRBV7-3 and J is TRBJ2-1, with D possibly TRBD1 on 5 matching bases. Per the germline V gene, CDR1 is SGHTA and CDR2 is FQGTGA. V was cut by 5 bases and J by 8 bases, with 16 bases left in between. The CDR3 contains 14 residues.

The chain couples TRBV29-1 to TRBJ2-6, with D maybe TRBD2 (5 bases). The V end lost 3 bases, the J end lost 9 bases, and 9 bases lay between the germline ends. Germline V gene data show CDR1 as SQVTM and CDR2 as ANQGSEA. The CDR3 runs 12 residues. This CDR3 reads CSVEEVFNVLTF. In DNA, the CDR3 is TGCAGCGTTGAGGAGGTATTCAACGTCCTGACTTTC.

This rearrangement joins TRBV6-6 to TRBJ2-7, with 8 bases that match TRBD1. With 6 bases clipped from V and 2 bases from J, the junction kept 9 bases outside the gene matches. Per germline, CDR1 MNHNY and CDR2 SVGAGI (reference sequence). The CDR3 has 15 residues. CDR3 residues: CASRTTGTGTYEQYF. The CDR3 DNA is TGTGCCAGCAGAACCACCGGGACAGGCACCTACGAGCAGTACTTC.

This clone was observed a single time. CDR3 nucleotides: TGTGCCAGCTCACCAGGACAGGGAAGATATGGCTACACCTTC. As protein: CASSPGQGRYGYTF. The chain links TRBV18 to TRBJ1-2, with 8 positions matching TRBD1. CDR3 size: 14 residues. Trimming removed 2 bases from V and 5 bases from J; junction bases left unmatched: 4. Per the germline V gene, CDR1 is KGHSH and CDR2 is LQKENI.

This sequence joins TRBV18 and TRBJ1-1; 11 bases match TRBD1. In germline, CDR1 is KGHSH, CDR2 LQKENI. Trimming took 8 bases from V and 5 from J; bases not matched to a gene: 10. The CDR3 contains 15 residues. This chain's CDR3 is CASPRVGTGGTEAFF. Here the CDR3 DNA reads TGTGCCAGCCCGAGAGTAGGGACAGGGGGAACTGAAGCTTTCTTT.